This T cell receptor (beta chain) was obtained from a study of OX40 agonist ivuxolimab in advanced cancers. Produced via immunoSEQ multiplex PCR; TCRdb's table is partial and in-frame only. The table has tens of thousands of clones, 87% seen once. Per the germline V gene, CDR1 is SGHVS and CDR2 is FQNEAQ. The CDR3 is 16 residues long. Trimming removed 2 bases at V and 0 bases at J, with 10 bases between. This receptor was obtained from an adult with an advanced solid tumor such as melanoma, head and neck, liver or kidney cancer. The chain is built from TRBV7-8 and TRBJ2-2; a possible D gene is TRBD2 (7 bases). The sequencing used CD4+ or CD8+ T cells sorted from blood, collected in a trial of the OX40 agonist ivuxolimab. CDR3 nucleotide sequence: TGTGCCAGCAGCTTATTAGGGGGGGCGAACACCGGGGAGCTGTTTTTT. Residues: CASSLLGGANTGELFF. The full variable domain, with the rest looked up from reference TRBV7-8 and TRBJ2-2, is GAGVSQSPRYKVAKRGQDVALRCDPISGHVSLFWYQQALGQGPEFLTYFQNEAQLDKSGLPSDRFFAERPEGSVSTLKIQRTQQEDSAVYLCASSLLGGANTGELFFGEGSRLTVL.